Listed below are T cell receptor beta chains from one sample, sequenced in a study of cytomegalovirus exposure and HLA in healthy donors. Profiled with immunoSEQ multiplex PCR; TCRdb holds only in-frame clones, not every one. The table lists 110,000 or so clones, 67% of them singletons. The sample comprised PBMCs. These receptors were taken from a man between 18 and 35 years old in good health and CMV-seropositive. Both conserved end residues are part of each CDR3. A D gene is named only where the DNA matches it firmly. Size values are once, few and many counts, or a class for expanded clones, and some rows have none.

clone size: -; V gene: TRBV19; D gene: -; J gene: TRBJ2-7; CDR3 protein: CASSDTGTSYEQYF; CDR3 DNA: TGTGCCAGTAGTGACACAGGGACCTCCTACGAGCAGTACTTC
clone size: -; V gene: TRBV19; D gene: -; J gene: TRBJ1-3; CDR3 protein: CASSSGSSGNTIYF; CDR3 DNA: TGTGCCAGTAGCTCAGGAAGCTCTGGAAACACCATATATTTT
clone size: -; V gene: TRBV7-9; D gene: -; J gene: TRBJ2-7; CDR3 protein: CASSLYLPRTGTYEQYF; CDR3 DNA: TGTGCCAGCAGCTTATACCTTCCGAGGACGGGAACCTACGAGCAGTACTTC
clone size: -; V gene: TRBV7-3; D gene: -; J gene: TRBJ2-3; CDR3 protein: CASSLWGRGNTDTQYF; CDR3 DNA: TGTGCCAGCAGCTTATGGGGAAGGGGAAACACAGATACGCAGTATTTT
clone size: -; V gene: TRBV19; D gene: -; J gene: TRBJ2-1; CDR3 protein: CASSRLKTSSYNEQFF; CDR3 DNA: TGTGCCAGTAGCCGACTCAAAACGAGCTCCTACAATGAGCAGTTCTTC
clone size: -; V gene: TRBV6-1; D gene: -; J gene: TRBJ1-4; CDR3 protein: CASKKDSEKLFF; CDR3 DNA: TGTGCCAGCAAAAAGGACAGTGAAAAACTGTTTTTT
clone size: few; V gene: TRBV7-2; D gene: TRBD1; J gene: TRBJ1-1; CDR3 protein: CASSPGTGVREAFF; CDR3 DNA: TGTGCCAGCAGCCCGGGGACAGGGGTGAGGGAAGCTTTCTTT
clone size: -; V gene: TRBV5-1; D gene: -; J gene: TRBJ1-4; CDR3 protein: CASSPKPDSTSRKLFF; CDR3 DNA: TGCGCCAGCAGCCCCAAGCCCGACAGTACGAGCAGAAAACTGTTTTTT
clone size: few; V gene: TRBV6-1; D gene: -; J gene: TRBJ1-1; CDR3 protein: CASSSSGGVTEAFF; CDR3 DNA: TGTGCCAGCAGTTCTTCTGGGGGCGTCACTGAAGCTTTCTTT
clone size: -; V gene: TRBV2; D gene: TRBD1; J gene: TRBJ1-6; CDR3 protein: CASSQTGGVSPLHF; CDR3 DNA: TGTGCCAGCAGTCAGACAGGGGGCGTCTCACCCCTCCACTTT
clone size: few; V gene: TRBV2; D gene: TRBD2; J gene: TRBJ2-5; CDR3 protein: CASSENFGGGARETQYF; CDR3 DNA: TGTGCCAGCAGTGAAAACTTTGGCGGGGGGGCCCGAGAGACCCAGTACTTC
clone size: -; V gene: TRBV2; D gene: TRBD1; J gene: TRBJ1-2; CDR3 protein: CASSEDRGGYTF; CDR3 DNA: TGTGCCAGCAGTGAAGACAGGGGTGGCTACACCTTC
clone size: few; V gene: TRBV19; D gene: TRBD1; J gene: TRBJ2-7; CDR3 protein: CASSRQGSSYEQYF; CDR3 DNA: TGTGCCAGTAGTCGACAGGGAAGCTCCTACGAGCAGTACTTC
clone size: -; V gene: TRBV5-4; D gene: TRBD2; J gene: TRBJ2-5; CDR3 protein: CASSSGGPGETQYF; CDR3 DNA: TGTGCCAGCAGCTCGGGGGGGCCGGGGGAGACCCAGTACTTC
clone size: -; V gene: TRBV6-1; D gene: TRBD2; J gene: TRBJ2-7; CDR3 protein: CASRLAGVGEQYF; CDR3 DNA: TGTGCCAGCAGGCTAGCGGGGGTCGGCGAGCAGTACTTC
clone size: -; V gene: TRBV19; D gene: -; J gene: TRBJ2-1; CDR3 protein: CASSIGQTPYNEQFF; CDR3 DNA: TGTGCCAGTAGTATTGGACAGACTCCCTACAATGAGCAGTTCTTC
clone size: -; V gene: TRBV29-1; D gene: -; J gene: TRBJ1-1; CDR3 protein: CSVVGGTNTEAFF; CDR3 DNA: TGCAGCGTTGTAGGAGGGACCAACACTGAAGCTTTCTTT
clone size: -; V gene: TRBV7-9; D gene: TRBD1; J gene: TRBJ2-5; CDR3 protein: CASSSADRGEETQYF; CDR3 DNA: TGTGCCAGCAGCTCCGCCGACAGGGGGGAAGAGACCCAGTACTTC
clone size: -; V gene: TRBV29-1; D gene: -; J gene: TRBJ2-3; CDR3 protein: CSVSGGRDTQYF; CDR3 DNA: TGCAGCGTGTCCGGGGGGCGTGATACGCAGTATTTT